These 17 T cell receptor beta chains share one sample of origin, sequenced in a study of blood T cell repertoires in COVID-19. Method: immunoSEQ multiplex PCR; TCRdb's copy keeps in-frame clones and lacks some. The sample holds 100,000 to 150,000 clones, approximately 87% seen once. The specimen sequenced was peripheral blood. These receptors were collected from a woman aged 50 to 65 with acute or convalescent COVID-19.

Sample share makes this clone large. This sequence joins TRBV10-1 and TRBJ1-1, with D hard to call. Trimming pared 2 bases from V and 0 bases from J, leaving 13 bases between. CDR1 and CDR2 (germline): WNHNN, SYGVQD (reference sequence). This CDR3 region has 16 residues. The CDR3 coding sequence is TGCGCCAGCAGTGAGAATCCGGGGTCAATGAACACTGAAGCTTTCTTT. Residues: CASSENPGSMNTEAFF.

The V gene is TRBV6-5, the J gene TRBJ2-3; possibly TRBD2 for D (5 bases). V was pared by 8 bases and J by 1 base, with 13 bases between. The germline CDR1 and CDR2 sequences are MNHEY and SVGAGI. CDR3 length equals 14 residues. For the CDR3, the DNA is TGTGCCAGCGCTGTCGGGATGGGCACAGATACGCAGTATTTT. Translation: CASAVGMGTDTQYF.

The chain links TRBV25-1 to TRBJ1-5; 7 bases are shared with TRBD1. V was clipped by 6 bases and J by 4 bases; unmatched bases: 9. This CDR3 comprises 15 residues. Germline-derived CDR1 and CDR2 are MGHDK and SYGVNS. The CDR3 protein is CASRRGRPRNQPQHF. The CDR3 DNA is TGTGCCAGCAGGAGGGGGCGCCCGAGGAATCAGCCCCAGCATTTT.

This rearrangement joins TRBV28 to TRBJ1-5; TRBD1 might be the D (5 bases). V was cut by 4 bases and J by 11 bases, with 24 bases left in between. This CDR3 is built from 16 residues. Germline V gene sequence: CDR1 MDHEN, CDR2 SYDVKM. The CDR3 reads CASSYERGIAVLAQHF. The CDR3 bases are TGTGCCAGCAGTTACGAAAGGGGCATTGCGGTCTTGGCCCAGCATTTT.

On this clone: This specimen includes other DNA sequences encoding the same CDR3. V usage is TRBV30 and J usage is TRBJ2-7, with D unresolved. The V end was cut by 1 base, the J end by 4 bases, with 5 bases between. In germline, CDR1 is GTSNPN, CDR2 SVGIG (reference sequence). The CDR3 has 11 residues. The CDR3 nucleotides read TGTGCCTGGAGTGGCAGTTACGAGCAGTACTTC. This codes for CAWSGSYEQYF.

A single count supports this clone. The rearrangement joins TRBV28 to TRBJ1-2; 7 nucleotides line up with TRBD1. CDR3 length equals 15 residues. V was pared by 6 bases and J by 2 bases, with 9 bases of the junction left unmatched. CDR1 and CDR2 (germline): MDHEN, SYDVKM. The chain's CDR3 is CASSHPTGVNYGYTF. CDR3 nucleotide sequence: TGTGCCAGCAGCCACCCCACAGGGGTCAACTATGGCTACACCTTC.

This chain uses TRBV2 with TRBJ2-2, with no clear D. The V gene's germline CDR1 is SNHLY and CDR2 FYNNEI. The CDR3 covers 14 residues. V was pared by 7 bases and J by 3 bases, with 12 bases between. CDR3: CASTNVGYTGELFF. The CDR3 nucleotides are TGTGCCAGCACCAATGTCGGGTACACCGGGGAGCTGTTTTTT.

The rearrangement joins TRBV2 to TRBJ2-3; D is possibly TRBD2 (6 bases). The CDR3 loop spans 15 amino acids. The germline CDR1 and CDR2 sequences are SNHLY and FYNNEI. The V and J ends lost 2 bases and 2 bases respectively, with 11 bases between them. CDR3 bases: TGTGCCAGCAGTGAAAGGCTAGCGACCACAGATACGCAGTATTTT. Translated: CASSERLATTDTQYF.

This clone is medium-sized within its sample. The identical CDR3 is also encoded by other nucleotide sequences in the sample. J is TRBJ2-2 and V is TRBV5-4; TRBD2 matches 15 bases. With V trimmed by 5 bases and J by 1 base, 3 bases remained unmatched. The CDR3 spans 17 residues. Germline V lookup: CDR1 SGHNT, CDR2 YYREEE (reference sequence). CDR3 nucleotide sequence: TGTGCCAGCAGACTGGGACTAGCGGGGGGGAACACCGGGGAGCTGTTTTTT. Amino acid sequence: CASRLGLAGGNTGELFF. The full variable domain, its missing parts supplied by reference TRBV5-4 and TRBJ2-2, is ETGVTQSPTHLIKTRGQQVTLRCSSQSGHNTVSWYQQALGQGPQFIFQYYREEENGRGNFPPRFSGLQFPNYSSELNVNALELDDSALYLCASRLGLAGGNTGELFFGEGSRLTVL.

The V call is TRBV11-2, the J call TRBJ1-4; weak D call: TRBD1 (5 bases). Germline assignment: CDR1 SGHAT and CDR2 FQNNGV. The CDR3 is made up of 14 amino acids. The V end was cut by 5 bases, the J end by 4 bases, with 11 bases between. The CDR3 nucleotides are TGTGCCAGCAGCACCCAGGGTGATAATGAAAAACTGTTTTTT. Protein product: CASSTQGDNEKLFF. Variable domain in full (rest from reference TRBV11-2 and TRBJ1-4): EAGVAQSPRYKIIEKRQSVAFWCNPISGHATLYWYQQILGQGPKLLIQFQNNGVVDDSQLPKDRFSAERLKGVDSTLKIQPAKLEDSAVYLCASSTQGDNEKLFFGSGTQLSVL.

The DNA for the CDR3 is TGTGCCAGCAGCCTCAGGGGGCTGAGCACTGAAGCTTTCTTT. It yields the protein CASSLRGLSTEAFF. This sequence joins TRBV13 and TRBJ1-1; 8 bases line up with TRBD1. V shed 5 bases and J 4 bases; nucleotides not matched to a gene: 6. The V gene's germline CDR1 is PRHDT and CDR2 FYEKMQ (reference sequence). CDR3 length equals 14 residues.

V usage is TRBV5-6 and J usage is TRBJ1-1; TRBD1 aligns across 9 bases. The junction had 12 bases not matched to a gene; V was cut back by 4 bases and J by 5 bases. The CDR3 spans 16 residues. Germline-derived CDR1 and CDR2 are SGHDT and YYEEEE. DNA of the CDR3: TGTGCCAGCAGCGTTACCGGGACAGGGTGGAGGACTGAAGCTTTCTTT. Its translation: CASSVTGTGWRTEAFF.

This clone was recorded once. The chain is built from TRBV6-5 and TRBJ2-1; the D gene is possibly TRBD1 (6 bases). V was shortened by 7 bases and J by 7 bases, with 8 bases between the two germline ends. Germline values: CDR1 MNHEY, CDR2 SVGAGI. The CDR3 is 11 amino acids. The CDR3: CASKRGNEQFF. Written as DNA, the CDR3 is TGTGCCAGCAAAAGGGGGAATGAGCAGTTCTTC.

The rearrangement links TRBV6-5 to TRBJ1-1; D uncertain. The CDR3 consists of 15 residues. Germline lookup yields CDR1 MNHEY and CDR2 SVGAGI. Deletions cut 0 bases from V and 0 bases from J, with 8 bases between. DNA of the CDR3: TGTGCCAGCAGTTACTCACAGTACCTGAACACTGAAGCTTTCTTT. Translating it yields CASSYSQYLNTEAFF.

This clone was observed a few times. CDR3: CASSFRGTSSGELFF. The CDR3 DNA reads TGTGCCAGCAGCTTCCGCGGGACTAGCAGCGGGGAGCTGTTTTTT. The chain joins TRBV7-2 to TRBJ2-2; TRBD2 matches at 9 bases. Germline-derived CDR1 and CDR2 are SGHTA and FQGNSA. The CDR3 has 15 amino acids. V lost 3 bases, J lost 7 bases, and 6 bases stayed unmatched.

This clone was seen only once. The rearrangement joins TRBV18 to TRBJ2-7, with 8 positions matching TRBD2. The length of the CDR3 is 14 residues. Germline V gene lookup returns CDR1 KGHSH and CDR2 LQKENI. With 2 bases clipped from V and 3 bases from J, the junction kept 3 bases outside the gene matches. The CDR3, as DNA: TGTGCCAGCTCACCAACTAGCGGAGTCTACGAGCAGTACTTC. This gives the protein CASSPTSGVYEQYF.

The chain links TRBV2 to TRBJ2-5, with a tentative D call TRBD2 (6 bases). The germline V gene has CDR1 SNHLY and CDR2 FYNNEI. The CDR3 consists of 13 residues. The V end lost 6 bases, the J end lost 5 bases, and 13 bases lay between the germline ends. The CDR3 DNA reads TGTGCCAGCAGCCGGACTACCGGGGAGACCCAGTACTTC. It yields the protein CASSRTTGETQYF.